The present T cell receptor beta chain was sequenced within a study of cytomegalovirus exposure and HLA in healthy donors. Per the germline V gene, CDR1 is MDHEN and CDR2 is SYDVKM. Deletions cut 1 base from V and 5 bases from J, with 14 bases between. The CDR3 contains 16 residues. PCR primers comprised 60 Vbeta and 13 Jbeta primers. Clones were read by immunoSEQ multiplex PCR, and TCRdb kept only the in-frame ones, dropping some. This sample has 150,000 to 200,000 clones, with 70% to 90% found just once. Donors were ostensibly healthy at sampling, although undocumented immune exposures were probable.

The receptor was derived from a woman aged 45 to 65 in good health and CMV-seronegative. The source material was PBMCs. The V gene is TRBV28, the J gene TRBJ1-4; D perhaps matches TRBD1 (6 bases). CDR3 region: CASSLSITGRNEKLFF. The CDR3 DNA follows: TGTGCCAGCAGTTTATCTATCACAGGGAGAAATGAAAAACTGTTTTTT.